This is a list of T cell receptor beta chains from one sample in a study of T-cell memory formation after mild COVID-19. A single record per CDR3 protein comes from TCRdb applying MiXCR to the 5' RACE reads. Among under 600,000 distinct CDR3 sequences listed, roughly a fifth were seen once. Material for sequencing was PBMCs or a T cell subset sorted from them (not recorded which). The receptor source for this set is an adult woman who had mild COVID-19 (a few samples of this study predate the infection). Cell type and time point are not known. CDR3s include the opening cysteine and the closing phenylalanine or tryptophan. Each record gives: CDR3 protein, CDR3 DNA, D gene, clone size, V gene, J gene. D genes are given only for firm matches. Clone size is shown for a subset of rows, as once, few, many or a class of expanded clone.

CDR3aa: CSASGSMQTQYF
CDR3nt: TGCAGTGCTAGCGGGTCTATGCAGACCCAGTACTTC
d_gene: .
abundance: .
v_gene: TRBV20-1
j_gene: TRBJ2-5

CDR3aa: CASSPEGSGRASYNEQFF
CDR3nt: TGTGCCAGCAGCCCTGAAGGCAGCGGGAGGGCCTCCTACAATGAGCAGTTCTTC
d_gene: TRBD2
abundance: .
v_gene: TRBV7-9
j_gene: TRBJ2-1

CDR3aa: CASSLAQETQYF
CDR3nt: TGCGCCAGCAGCTTGGCCCAAGAGACCCAGTACTTC
d_gene: .
abundance: many
v_gene: TRBV7-9
j_gene: TRBJ2-5

CDR3aa: CSASGQGPYEQYF
CDR3nt: TGCAGTGCTAGCGGACAGGGGCCCTACGAGCAGTACTTC
d_gene: TRBD1
abundance: .
v_gene: TRBV20-1
j_gene: TRBJ2-7

CDR3aa: CASTGGVEETQYF
CDR3nt: TGTGCCAGCACCGGGGGGGTCGAAGAGACCCAGTACTTC
d_gene: TRBD2
abundance: few
v_gene: TRBV12-3/TRBV12-4
j_gene: TRBJ2-5

CDR3aa: CATSGHRPSNQPQHF
CDR3nt: TGTGCCACCAGCGGACACAGGCCTAGCAATCAGCCCCAGCATTTT
d_gene: .
abundance: .
v_gene: TRBV15
j_gene: TRBJ1-5

CDR3aa: CASSLMGRDRSNEKLFF
CDR3nt: TGCGCCAGCAGCTTGATGGGTCGGGACCGATCTAATGAAAAACTGTTTTTT
d_gene: .
abundance: .
v_gene: TRBV5-1
j_gene: TRBJ1-4

CDR3aa: CSARAGGTDTQYF
CDR3nt: TGCAGTGCTAGAGCGGGAGGCACAGATACGCAGTATTTT
d_gene: .
abundance: few
v_gene: TRBV20-1
j_gene: TRBJ2-3

CDR3aa: CASSHPPSGREREQYF
CDR3nt: TGTGCCAGCAGTCACCCCCCTAGCGGGAGGGAACGTGAGCAGTACTTC
d_gene: TRBD2
abundance: .
v_gene: TRBV2
j_gene: TRBJ2-7

CDR3aa: CASTIADQETQYF
CDR3nt: TGTGCCAGCACAATAGCGGATCAAGAGACCCAGTACTTC
d_gene: .
abundance: many
v_gene: TRBV6-6
j_gene: TRBJ2-5

CDR3aa: CASSPLGGLAGLESVELFF
CDR3nt: TGTGCCAGCAGCCCCCTCGGGGGACTAGCGGGGCTGGAGTCGGTGGAGCTGTTTTTT
d_gene: TRBD2
abundance: few
v_gene: TRBV7-3
j_gene: TRBJ2-2

CDR3aa: CASSSPGYEQYF
CDR3nt: TGTGCCAGCAGCTCCCCAGGTTACGAGCAGTACTTC
d_gene: .
abundance: .
v_gene: TRBV7-9
j_gene: TRBJ2-7

CDR3aa: CSARRGSEFF
CDR3nt: TGCAGTGCTAGAAGGGGGAGTGAGTTCTTC
d_gene: .
abundance: once
v_gene: TRBV20-1
j_gene: TRBJ2-1

CDR3aa: CAWGGTGTEAFF
CDR3nt: TGTGCCTGGGGGGGCACCGGCACTGAAGCTTTCTTT
d_gene: .
abundance: .
v_gene: TRBV30
j_gene: TRBJ1-1

CDR3aa: CASSLDGTAYGELFF
CDR3nt: TGTGCCAGCAGTTTAGACGGGACTGCATACGGGGAGCTGTTTTTT
d_gene: .
abundance: .
v_gene: TRBV12-3/TRBV12-4
j_gene: TRBJ2-2

CDR3aa: CASSERQGDEKLFF
CDR3nt: TGTGCCAGCAGCGAACGACAGGGGGATGAAAAACTGTTTTTT
d_gene: TRBD1
abundance: .
v_gene: TRBV9
j_gene: TRBJ1-4

CDR3aa: CSAPTSTETQYF
CDR3nt: TGCAGTGCGCCGACTAGCACAGAGACCCAGTACTTC
d_gene: TRBD2
abundance: few
v_gene: TRBV20-1
j_gene: TRBJ2-5

CDR3aa: CATGEPGRKTQYF
CDR3nt: TGTGCCACCGGGGAGCCGGGAAGGAAGACCCAGTACTTC
d_gene: .
abundance: few
v_gene: TRBV24-1
j_gene: TRBJ2-5

CDR3aa: CASSLKWTSGSNEQFF
CDR3nt: TGTGCCAGCAGCCTTAAATGGACTAGCGGGAGTAATGAGCAGTTCTTC
d_gene: TRBD2
abundance: many
v_gene: TRBV4-2
j_gene: TRBJ2-1

CDR3aa: CASSYRRQGYEQYF
CDR3nt: TGTGCCAGCAGTTATAGGAGACAGGGGTACGAGCAGTACTTC
d_gene: TRBD1
abundance: .
v_gene: TRBV6-2/TRBV6-3
j_gene: TRBJ2-7

CDR3aa: CASSWDLTYNEQFF
CDR3nt: TGTGCCAGCAGCTGGGACTTGACCTACAATGAGCAGTTCTTC
d_gene: .
abundance: .
v_gene: TRBV7-9
j_gene: TRBJ2-1

CDR3aa: CSARVNNRGRYGYTF
CDR3nt: TGCAGTGCTAGAGTCAATAACAGGGGTCGCTATGGCTACACCTTC
d_gene: TRBD1
abundance: few
v_gene: TRBV20-1
j_gene: TRBJ1-2

CDR3aa: CASSLGPDHSGNTIYF
CDR3nt: TGCGCCAGCAGCTTGGGACCAGATCACTCTGGAAACACCATATATTTT
d_gene: .
abundance: .
v_gene: TRBV5-1
j_gene: TRBJ1-3

CDR3aa: CASSPLGTGVHDEQFF
CDR3nt: TGTGCCAGCAGTCCCCTCGGGACAGGGGTTCACGATGAGCAGTTCTTC
d_gene: TRBD1
abundance: few
v_gene: TRBV6-2/TRBV6-3
j_gene: TRBJ2-1

CDR3aa: CASSERLAGGPEADTQYF
CDR3nt: TGTGCCAGCAGCGAAAGACTAGCGGGAGGGCCGGAGGCAGATACGCAGTATTTT
d_gene: TRBD2
abundance: .
v_gene: TRBV7-2
j_gene: TRBJ2-3

CDR3aa: CASSKPGQGIRQPQHF
CDR3nt: TGTGCCAGCAGTAAACCGGGACAGGGCATCCGCCAGCCCCAGCATTTT
d_gene: TRBD1
abundance: few
v_gene: TRBV2
j_gene: TRBJ1-5

CDR3aa: CASPIQGCFNQPQHF
CDR3nt: TGTGCCAGCCCGATCCAGGGTTGCTTCAATCAGCCCCAGCATTTT
d_gene: .
abundance: few
v_gene: TRBV12-3/TRBV12-4
j_gene: TRBJ1-5

CDR3aa: CASSFRHSDTEAFF
CDR3nt: TGTGCCAGCAGTTTCAGACATTCGGACACTGAAGCTTTCTTT
d_gene: .
abundance: few
v_gene: TRBV12-3/TRBV12-4
j_gene: TRBJ1-1

CDR3aa: CASSYSYAGRSNQPQHF
CDR3nt: TGTGCCAGCAGTTACTCGTATGCAGGGCGTAGCAATCAGCCCCAGCATTTT
d_gene: .
abundance: .
v_gene: TRBV6-5
j_gene: TRBJ1-5

CDR3aa: CASSYGSDSLETQYF
CDR3nt: TGTGCCAGCAGTTATGGATCGGACAGCCTAGAGACCCAGTACTTC
d_gene: .
abundance: few
v_gene: TRBV6-5
j_gene: TRBJ2-5

CDR3aa: CAWSVGHTDTQYF
CDR3nt: TGTGCCTGGAGTGTAGGGCACACAGATACGCAGTATTTT
d_gene: .
abundance: few
v_gene: TRBV30
j_gene: TRBJ2-3

CDR3aa: CASSLGGRGEAFF
CDR3nt: TGTGCCAGCAGCTTGGGGGGCAGGGGGGAAGCTTTCTTT
d_gene: TRBD1
abundance: .
v_gene: TRBV7-8
j_gene: TRBJ1-1

CDR3aa: CASSSIDGANEKLFF
CDR3nt: TGTGCCAGCAGCTCTATTGACGGAGCAAATGAAAAACTGTTTTTT
d_gene: .
abundance: few
v_gene: TRBV27
j_gene: TRBJ1-4

CDR3aa: CATEARDRWGEQFF
CDR3nt: TGTGCCACCGAGGCCCGGGACCGCTGGGGAGAGCAGTTCTTC
d_gene: .
abundance: .
v_gene: TRBV24-1
j_gene: TRBJ2-1

CDR3aa: CASSDRGSSNTGELFF
CDR3nt: TGTGCCAGTAGTGACAGGGGCAGCAGTAACACCGGGGAGCTGTTTTTT
d_gene: TRBD1
abundance: few
v_gene: TRBV19
j_gene: TRBJ2-2

CDR3aa: CSGFGGLGYNEQFF
CDR3nt: TGCAGCGGGTTCGGGGGACTCGGCTACAATGAGCAGTTCTTC
d_gene: .
abundance: .
v_gene: TRBV29-1
j_gene: TRBJ2-1

CDR3aa: CASSTGQLLGGYTF
CDR3nt: TGTGCCAGTAGTACGGGACAGCTCTTGGGTGGCTACACCTTC
d_gene: TRBD1
abundance: many
v_gene: TRBV19
j_gene: TRBJ1-2